The rows below give T cell receptor beta chains drawn from one sample of a study of vaccination effects on CD4 cells after COVID-19. Method: immunoSEQ multiplex PCR; TCRdb's copy keeps in-frame clones and lacks some. This table has approximately 26,000 clones, 77% appearing once. These TCRs are of unknown antigen specificity. Source: CD4+ T cells from PBMCs cultured with HCoV-NL63 spike peptides, taken before COVID-19 vaccination. The receptor set was obtained from a human donor who had a prior SARS-CoV-2 infection. Each CDR3 is given with its conserved first and last residue. The D gene is left open where the match is weak. A clone size is listed for some rows: how often the clone was seen (once, few, many), or a class if it is expanded.

v_gene	d_gene	j_gene	abundance	CDR3aa	CDR3nt
TRBV2	.	TRBJ1-3	once	CASSIDSGNTIYF	TGTGCCAGCAGCATAGACAGTGGAAACACCATATATTTT
TRBV5-4	.	TRBJ2-7	.	CASSVGAPYEQYF	TGTGCCAGCAGCGTGGGGGCCCCCTACGAGCAGTACTTC
TRBV2	.	TRBJ1-6	few	CASSERGSSYNSPLHF	TGTGCCAGCAGTGAAAGGGGGAGCTCCTATAATTCACCCCTCCACTTT
TRBV29-1	TRBD1	TRBJ2-7	.	CSVGQGAYEQYF	TGCAGCGTTGGACAGGGTGCCTACGAGCAGTACTTC
TRBV2	TRBD1	TRBJ2-2	.	CASKFGTGGTGELFF	TGTGCCAGCAAATTCGGGACAGGGGGCACCGGGGAGCTGTTTTTT
TRBV7-2	.	TRBJ2-2	.	CASSFLFVGANTGELFF	TGTGCCAGCAGCTTTCTCTTTGTTGGCGCGAACACCGGGGAGCTGTTTTTT
TRBV28	.	TRBJ1-5	.	CASTSQGMYQPQHF	TGTGCCAGCACCTCCCAGGGAATGTATCAGCCCCAGCATTTT
TRBV12-3/TRBV12-4	.	TRBJ1-2	.	CASQGGRNYGYTF	TGTGCCAGCCAAGGGGGTAGGAACTATGGCTACACCTTC
TRBV10-3	.	TRBJ1-1	.	CAISESTGNTEAFF	TGTGCCATCAGTGAGTCGACAGGGAACACTGAAGCTTTCTTT
TRBV5-1	.	TRBJ2-6	.	CASSPQAGANVLTF	TGCGCCAGCAGCCCACAGGCTGGGGCCAACGTCCTGACTTTC